These 2 T cell receptor beta chains were sequenced from one sample in a study of control samples from healthy donors and cancer patients. Measured with immunoSEQ multiplex PCR; TCRdb has only the in-frame clones, and not every one. The sample has about 150,000 clones; 93% are singletons. The sample consisted of blood. The receptors stem from a man between 18 and 35 years old in good health.

V usage is TRBV6-5 and J usage is TRBJ2-7; possible D gene TRBD2, 7 bases. Trimming removed 4 bases from V and 2 bases from J, with 9 bases in between. Germline CDR1 is MNHEY and CDR2 is SVGAGI. The CDR3 runs to 13 residues. CDR3 bases: TGTGCCAGCAGTTCGGGGGGCCCCTACGAGCAGTACTTC. Translation: CASSSGGPYEQYF.

CDR3 sequence reads: CASSLGLAGGRTYEQYF. CDR3 bases: TGTGCCAGCAGCTTGGGACTAGCGGGAGGCAGGACCTACGAGCAGTACTTC. This rearrangement joins TRBV5-4 to TRBJ2-7; 13 bases line up with TRBD2. The CDR3 contains 17 residues. J gave up 2 bases and V 0 bases, and 5 bases lay outside the gene matches. Germline V lookup: CDR1 SGHNT, CDR2 YYREEE (reference sequence).